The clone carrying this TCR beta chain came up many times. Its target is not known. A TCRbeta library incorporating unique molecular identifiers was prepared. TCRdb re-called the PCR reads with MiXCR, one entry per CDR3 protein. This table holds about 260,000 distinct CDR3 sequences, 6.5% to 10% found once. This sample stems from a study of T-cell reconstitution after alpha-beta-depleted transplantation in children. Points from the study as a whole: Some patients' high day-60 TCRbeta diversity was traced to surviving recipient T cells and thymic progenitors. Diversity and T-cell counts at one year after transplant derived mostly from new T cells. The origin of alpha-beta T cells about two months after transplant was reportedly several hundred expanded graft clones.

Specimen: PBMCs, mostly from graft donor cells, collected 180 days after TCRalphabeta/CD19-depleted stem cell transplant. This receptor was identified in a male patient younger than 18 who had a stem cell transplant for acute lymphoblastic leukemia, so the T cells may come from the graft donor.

As DNA, the CDR3 is TGTGCCAGTGGACACAGGGGAAACACCATATATTTT. Residues: CASGHRGNTIYF. The rearrangement uses TRBV19 and TRBJ1-3; possible D gene TRBD1, 5 bases. V was trimmed by 8 bases and J by 4 bases, leaving 9 bases between them. The germline CDR1 and CDR2 sequences are LNHDA and SQIVND (reference sequence). This CDR3 comprises 12 residues.